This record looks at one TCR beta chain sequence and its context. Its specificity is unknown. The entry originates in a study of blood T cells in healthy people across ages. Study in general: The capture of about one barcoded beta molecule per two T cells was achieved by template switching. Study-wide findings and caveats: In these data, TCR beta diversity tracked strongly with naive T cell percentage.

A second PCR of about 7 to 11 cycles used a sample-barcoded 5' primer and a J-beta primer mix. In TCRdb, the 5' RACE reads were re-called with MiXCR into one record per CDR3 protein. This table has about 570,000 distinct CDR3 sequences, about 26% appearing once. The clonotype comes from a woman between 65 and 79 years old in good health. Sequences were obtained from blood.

This CDR3 is CASSLPGDIRAGGYTF. The CDR3 DNA reads TGTGCCAGCAGCCTTCCCGGGGACATTCGTGCTGGGGGCTACACCTTC. V gene TRBV6-2 or TRBV6-3 combines with J gene TRBJ1-2; D is possibly TRBD1 (6 bases). The CDR3 length is 16 residues. The ends were cut back, 6 bases at V and 8 bases at J, with 25 bases in the middle. Germline CDR1 is MNHEY and CDR2 is SVGEGT.